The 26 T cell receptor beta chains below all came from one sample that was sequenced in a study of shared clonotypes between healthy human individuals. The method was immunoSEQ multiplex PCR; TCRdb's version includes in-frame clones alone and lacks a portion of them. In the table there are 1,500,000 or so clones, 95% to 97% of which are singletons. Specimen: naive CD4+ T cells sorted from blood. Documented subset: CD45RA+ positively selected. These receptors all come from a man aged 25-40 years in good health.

CDR3 sequence reads: CASSLASGSGYNEQFF. The CDR3 nucleotides are TGTGCCAGCAGCTTAGCTAGCGGGAGCGGCTACAATGAGCAGTTCTTC. The chain combines TRBV7-3 with TRBJ2-1; TRBD2 agrees at 10 bases. J was trimmed by 3 bases and V by 2 bases; bases with no gene match: 4. Germline assignment: CDR1 SGHTA and CDR2 FQGTGA. The CDR3 spans 16 residues.

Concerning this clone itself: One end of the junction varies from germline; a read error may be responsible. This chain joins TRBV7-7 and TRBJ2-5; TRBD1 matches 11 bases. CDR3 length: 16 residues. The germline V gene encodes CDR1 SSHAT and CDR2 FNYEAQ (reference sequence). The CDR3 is CASSTGPGQGEETQYF. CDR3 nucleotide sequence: TGTGCTAGCAGCACCGGCCCGGGACAGGGGGAGGAGACCCAGTACTTC.

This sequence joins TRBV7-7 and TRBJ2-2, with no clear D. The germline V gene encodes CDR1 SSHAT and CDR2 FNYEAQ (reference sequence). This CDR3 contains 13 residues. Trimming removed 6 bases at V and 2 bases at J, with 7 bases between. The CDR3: CASRPRNTGELFF. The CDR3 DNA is TGTGCCAGCAGACCTCGCAACACCGGGGAGCTGTTTTTT.

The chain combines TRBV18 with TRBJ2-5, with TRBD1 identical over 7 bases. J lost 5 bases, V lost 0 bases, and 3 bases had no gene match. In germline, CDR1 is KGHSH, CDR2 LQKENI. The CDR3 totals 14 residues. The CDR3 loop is CASSPPWGQETQYF. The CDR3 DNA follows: TGTGCCAGCTCACCACCGTGGGGACAGGAGACCCAGTACTTC.

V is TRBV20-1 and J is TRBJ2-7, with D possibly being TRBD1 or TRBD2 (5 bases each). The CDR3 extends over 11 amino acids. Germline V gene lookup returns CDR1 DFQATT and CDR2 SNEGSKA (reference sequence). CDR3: CRAGTTYEQYF. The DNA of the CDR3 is TGCAGGGCTGGGACGACCTACGAGCAGTACTTC.

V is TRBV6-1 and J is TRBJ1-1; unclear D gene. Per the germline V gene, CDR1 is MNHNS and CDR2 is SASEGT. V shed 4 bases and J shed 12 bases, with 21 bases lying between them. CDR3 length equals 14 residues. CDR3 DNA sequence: TGTGCCAGCAGTGTGGGGATGGAGGACCTTGCGACTTTCTTT. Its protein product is CASSVGMEDLATFF.

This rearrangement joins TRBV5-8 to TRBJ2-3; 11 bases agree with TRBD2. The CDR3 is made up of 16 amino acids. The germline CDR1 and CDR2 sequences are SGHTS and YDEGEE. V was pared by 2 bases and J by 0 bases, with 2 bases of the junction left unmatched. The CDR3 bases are TGTGCCAGCAGCTTTGGGACTAGCGGTAGCACAGATACGCAGTATTTT. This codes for CASSFGTSGSTDTQYF.

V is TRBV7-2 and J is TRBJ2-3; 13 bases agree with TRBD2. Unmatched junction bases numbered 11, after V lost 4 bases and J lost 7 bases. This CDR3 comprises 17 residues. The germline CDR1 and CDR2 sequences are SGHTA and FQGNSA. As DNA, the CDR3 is TGTGCCAGCAGCTCGGGACTAGCGGGATATCGGACGAATACGCAGTATTTT. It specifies CASSSGLAGYRTNTQYF.

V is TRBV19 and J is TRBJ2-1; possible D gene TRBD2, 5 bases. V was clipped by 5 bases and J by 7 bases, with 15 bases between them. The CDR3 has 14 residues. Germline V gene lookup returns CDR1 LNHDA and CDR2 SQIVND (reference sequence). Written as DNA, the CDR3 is TGTGCCAGTAGTGGAGTCATAGCGATAAATGAGCAGTTCTTC. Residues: CASSGVIAINEQFF.

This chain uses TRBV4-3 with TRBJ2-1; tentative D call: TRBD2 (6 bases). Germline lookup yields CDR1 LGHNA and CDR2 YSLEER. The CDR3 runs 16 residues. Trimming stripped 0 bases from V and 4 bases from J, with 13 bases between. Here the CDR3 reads CASSQEESGLYNEQFF. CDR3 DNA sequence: TGCGCCAGCAGCCAAGAAGAAAGCGGGCTTTACAATGAGCAGTTCTTC.

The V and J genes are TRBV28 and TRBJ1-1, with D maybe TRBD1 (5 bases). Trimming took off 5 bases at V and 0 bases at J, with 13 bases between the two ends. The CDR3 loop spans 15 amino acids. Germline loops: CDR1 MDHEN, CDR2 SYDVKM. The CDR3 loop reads CASSPPMGVNTEAFF. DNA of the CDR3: TGTGCCAGCAGTCCCCCGATGGGGGTGAACACTGAAGCTTTCTTT.

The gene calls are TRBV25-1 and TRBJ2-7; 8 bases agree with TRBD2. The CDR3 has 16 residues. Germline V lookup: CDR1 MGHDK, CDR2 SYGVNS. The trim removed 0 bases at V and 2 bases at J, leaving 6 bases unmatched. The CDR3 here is CASSEYRLAGAYEQYF. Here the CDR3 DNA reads TGTGCCAGCAGTGAATATCGCCTAGCGGGCGCCTACGAGCAGTACTTC.

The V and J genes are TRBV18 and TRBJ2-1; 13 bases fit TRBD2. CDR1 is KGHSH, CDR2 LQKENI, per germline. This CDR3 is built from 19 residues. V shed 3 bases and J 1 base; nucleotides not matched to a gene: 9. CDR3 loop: CASSPLIGTSGVSYNEQFF. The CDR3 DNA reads TGTGCCAGCTCACCTCTGATTGGGACTAGCGGGGTGTCCTACAATGAGCAGTTCTTC. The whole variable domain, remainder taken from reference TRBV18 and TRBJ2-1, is NAGVMQNPRHLVRRRGQEARLRCSPMKGHSHVYWYRQLPEEGLKFMVYLQKENIIDESGMPKERFSAEFPKEGPSILRIQQVVRGDSAAYFCASSPLIGTSGVSYNEQFFGPGTRLTVL.

CDR3 nucleotides: TGTGCCAGTAGTATGGTAGGGCCGGCAGATACGCAGTATTTT. Translated, it gives CASSMVGPADTQYF. The chain employs TRBV19 and TRBJ2-3; D is ambiguous. The ends were cut back, 3 bases at V and 4 bases at J, with 11 bases in the middle. The CDR3 spans 14 residues. The germline V gene has CDR1 LNHDA and CDR2 SQIVND (reference sequence).

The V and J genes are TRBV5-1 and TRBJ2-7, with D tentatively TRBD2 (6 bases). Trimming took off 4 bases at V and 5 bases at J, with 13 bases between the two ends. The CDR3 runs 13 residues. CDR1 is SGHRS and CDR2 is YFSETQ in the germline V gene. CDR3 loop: CASSPAGNHEQYF. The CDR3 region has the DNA TGCGCCAGCAGCCCCGCGGGGAACCACGAGCAGTACTTC.

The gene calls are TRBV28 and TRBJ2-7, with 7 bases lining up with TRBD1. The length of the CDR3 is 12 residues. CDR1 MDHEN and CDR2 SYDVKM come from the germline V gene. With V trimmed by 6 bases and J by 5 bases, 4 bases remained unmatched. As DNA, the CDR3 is TGTGCCAGCAGCTTCGACAGGGACGAGCAGTACTTC. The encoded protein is CASSFDRDEQYF.

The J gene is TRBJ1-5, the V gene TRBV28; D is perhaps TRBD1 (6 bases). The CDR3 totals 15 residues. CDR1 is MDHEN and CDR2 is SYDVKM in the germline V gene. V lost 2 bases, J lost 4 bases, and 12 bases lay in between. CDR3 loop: CASSLGGQRNQPQHF. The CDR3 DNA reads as TGTGCCAGCAGTTTAGGAGGACAGCGTAATCAGCCCCAGCATTTT.

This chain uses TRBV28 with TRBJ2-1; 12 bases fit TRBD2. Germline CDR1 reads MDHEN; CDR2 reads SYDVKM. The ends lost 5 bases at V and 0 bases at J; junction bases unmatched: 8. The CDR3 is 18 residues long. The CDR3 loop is CASSVLAGGLSSYNEQFF. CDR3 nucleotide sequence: TGTGCCAGCAGTGTACTAGCGGGAGGCCTAAGCTCCTACAATGAGCAGTTCTTC.

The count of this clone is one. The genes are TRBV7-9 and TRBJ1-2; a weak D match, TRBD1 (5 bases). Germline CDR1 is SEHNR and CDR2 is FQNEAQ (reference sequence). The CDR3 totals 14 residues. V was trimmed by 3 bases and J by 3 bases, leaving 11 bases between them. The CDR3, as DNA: TGTGCCAGCAGCTTCTCAGCCAGGGACTATGGCTACACCTTC. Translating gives CASSFSARDYGYTF.

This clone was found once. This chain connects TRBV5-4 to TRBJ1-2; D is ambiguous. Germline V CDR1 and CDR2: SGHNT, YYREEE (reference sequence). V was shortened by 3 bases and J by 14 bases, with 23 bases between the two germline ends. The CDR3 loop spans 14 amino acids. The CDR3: CASSSQSDPVGKTF. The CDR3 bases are TGTGCCAGCAGCTCTCAGAGTGACCCGGTGGGGAAAACCTTC. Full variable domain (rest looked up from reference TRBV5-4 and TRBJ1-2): ETGVTQSPTHLIKTRGQQVTLRCSSQSGHNTVSWYQQALGQGPQFIFQYYREEENGRGNFPPRFSGLQFPNYSSELNVNALELDDSALYLCASSSQSDPVGKTFGSGTRLTVV.

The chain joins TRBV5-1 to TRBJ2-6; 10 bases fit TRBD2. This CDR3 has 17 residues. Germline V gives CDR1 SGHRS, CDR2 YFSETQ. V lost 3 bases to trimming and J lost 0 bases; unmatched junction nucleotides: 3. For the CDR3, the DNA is TGCGCCAGCAGCTGGGCTAGCGGGAGCTCTGGGGCCAACGTCCTGACTTTC. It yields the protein CASSWASGSSGANVLTF.

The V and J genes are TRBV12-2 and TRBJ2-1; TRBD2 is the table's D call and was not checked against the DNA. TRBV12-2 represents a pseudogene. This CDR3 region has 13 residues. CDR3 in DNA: TGTGCAAGTCGCTTAGGTATCGCGAATGAGCAGTTCTTC. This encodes CASRLGIANEQFF.

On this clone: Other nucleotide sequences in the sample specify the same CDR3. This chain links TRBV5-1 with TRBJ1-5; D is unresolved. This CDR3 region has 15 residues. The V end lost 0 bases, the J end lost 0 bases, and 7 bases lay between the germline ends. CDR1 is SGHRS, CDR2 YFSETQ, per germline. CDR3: CASSLEGGSNQPQHF. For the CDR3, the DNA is TGCGCCAGCAGCTTGGAAGGCGGTAGCAATCAGCCCCAGCATTTT.

In DNA form, the CDR3 reads TGTGCCAGCAGCCTTCACTGGCAGGGGGTGTCCTCCGGGGCCAACGTCCTGACTTTC. It translates to CASSLHWQGVSSGANVLTF. This chain uses TRBV7-9 with TRBJ2-6; TRBD1 matches at 7 bases. V lost 5 bases and J lost 4; bases outside the gene matches: 17. Germline V gene data show CDR1 as SEHNR and CDR2 as FQNEAQ (reference sequence). The CDR3 loop spans 19 amino acids.

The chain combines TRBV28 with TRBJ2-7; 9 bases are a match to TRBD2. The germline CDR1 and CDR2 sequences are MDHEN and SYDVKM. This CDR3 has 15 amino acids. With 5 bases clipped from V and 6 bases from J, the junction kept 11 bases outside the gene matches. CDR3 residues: CASSQGSGRFAEQYF. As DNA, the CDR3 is TGTGCCAGCAGTCAGGGGAGCGGGAGGTTTGCCGAGCAGTACTTC.

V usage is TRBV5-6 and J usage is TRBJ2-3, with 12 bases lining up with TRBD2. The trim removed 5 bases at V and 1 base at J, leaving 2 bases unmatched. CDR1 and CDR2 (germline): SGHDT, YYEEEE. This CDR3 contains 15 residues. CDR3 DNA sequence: TGTGCCAGCAGTCGGACTAGCGGGGGCACAGATACGCAGTATTTT. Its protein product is CASSRTSGGTDTQYF.